The 10 T cell receptor beta chains below all came from one sample that was sequenced in a study of response to subunit inactivated influenza vaccine. A single record per CDR3 protein comes from TCRdb applying MiXCR to the RT-PCR reads. The sample has a few hundred thousand distinct CDR3 sequences; 13% to 15% are singletons. The sample was PBMCs from blood, taken 11 to 12 days after vaccination. The receptors derive from a man aged 45-60 years who received an inactivated influenza vaccine.

This chain joins TRBV14 and TRBJ1-2; the D is unclear. The CDR3 has 12 residues. The V gene lost 1 base and the J gene lost 7 bases, with 7 bases spanning the gap. CDR1 is SGHDN, CDR2 FVKESK, per germline. The CDR3, as DNA: TGTGCCAGCAGCCAAGCTGGTACTGGCTACACCTTC. Its protein product is CASSQAGTGYTF.

This rearrangement joins TRBV5-1 to TRBJ2-5; 15 bases are shared with TRBD2. Germline lookup yields CDR1 SGHRS and CDR2 YFSETQ. The CDR3 has 16 residues. J lost 4 bases, V lost 4 bases, and 5 bases had no gene match. The CDR3 region has the DNA TGCGCCAGCAGCCCCGGACTAGCGGGAGGGAGAGAGACCCAGTACTTC. It yields the protein CASSPGLAGGRETQYF.

In its sample, this clonotype was seen many times. The J gene is TRBJ2-5, the V gene TRBV29-1, with 7 bases identical to TRBD2. Germline V gene lookup returns CDR1 SQVTM and CDR2 ANQGSEA. This CDR3 is 18 amino acids long. Unmatched junction bases numbered 20, after V lost 3 bases and J lost 4 bases. CDR3 residues: CSVDGVWEGKRDRETQYF. The CDR3 DNA sequence: TGCAGCGTTGACGGTGTCTGGGAGGGTAAGAGAGATAGAGAGACCCAGTACTTC.

A word on this clonotype: A much more abundant neighbour one base away suggests this may be a read error. This is likely a read error, given that the CDR3 carries no conserved phenylalanine or tryptophan at its end. This sequence joins TRBV5-1 and TRBJ2-7, with TRBD2 matching over 8 bases. The CDR3 is 14 residues long. Germline V gene sequence: CDR1 SGHRS, CDR2 YFSETQ. J was trimmed by 4 bases and V by 1 base; bases with no gene match: 4. The CDR3 loop is CASSLSTGGYEQYL. CDR3 DNA: TGCGCCAGCAGCTTGTCTACGGGGGGGTACGAGCAGTACTTA.

The chain carries TRBV5-4 and TRBJ2-7; unclear D gene. Germline CDR1 is SGHNT and CDR2 is YYREEE (reference sequence). The CDR3 spans 14 residues. V shed 4 bases and J shed 2 bases, with 13 bases lying between them. The CDR3 DNA is TGTGCCAGCAGCCAGGTCGTCCGGACCTACGAGCAGTACTTC. Its translation is CASSQVVRTYEQYF.

Only a few counts were recorded for this clonotype. In DNA, the CDR3 is TGTGCCTGGAGTGCAGGACTAGCGGGGCACACAGATACGCAGTATTTT. Its translation: CAWSAGLAGHTDTQYF. The chain employs TRBV30 and TRBJ2-3; 12 bases align to TRBD2. Per germline, CDR1 GTSNPN and CDR2 SVGIG (reference sequence). The CDR3 runs to 16 residues. Unmatched junction bases numbered 4, after V lost 1 base and J lost 2 bases. The variable domain in full, with the rest retrieved from reference TRBV30 and TRBJ2-3, is SQTIHQWPATLVQPVGSPLSLECTVEGTSNPNLYWYRQAAGRGLQLLFYSVGIGQISSEVPQNLSASRPQDRQFILSSKKLLLSDSGFYLCAWSAGLAGHTDTQYFGPGTRLTVL.

This clonotype was detected ten times or more. The rearrangement joins TRBV14 to TRBJ2-3, with D perhaps TRBD1 or TRBD2 (5 bases each). The germline V gene encodes CDR1 SGHDN and CDR2 FVKESK. V lost 4 bases to trimming and J lost 3 bases, with 11 bases between them. CDR3 length equals 14 residues. The CDR3 sequence: CASSLIGTTDTQYF. CDR3 DNA: TGTGCCAGCAGCCTCATTGGGACGACAGATACGCAGTATTTT.

The V gene is TRBV10-3, the J gene TRBJ1-1, with a tentative D call TRBD1 (6 bases). Germline V gene lookup returns CDR1 ENHRY and CDR2 SYGVKD. V lost 2 bases and J lost 3, with 13 bases in between. This CDR3 is 15 amino acids long. The CDR3 spells CAISEGQSAYTEAFF. CDR3 in DNA: TGTGCCATCAGTGAGGGACAGAGTGCATACACTGAAGCTTTCTTT.

The V gene is TRBV4-2, the J gene TRBJ1-4, with 7 nucleotides matching TRBD1. CDR1 and CDR2 from the germline V gene are LGHNA and YNFKEQ. Trimming took 0 bases from V and 4 from J; bases not matched to a gene: 11. This CDR3 comprises 18 residues. This CDR3 reads CASSQDPSGGLGNEKLFF. The CDR3 nucleotides are TGTGCCAGCAGCCAAGATCCGTCAGGGGGTCTCGGTAATGAAAAACTGTTTTTT.

In this sample, this clonotype turned up a few times. This chain joins TRBV20-1 and TRBJ2-7; 9 positions agree with TRBD1. Germline V lookup: CDR1 DFQATT, CDR2 SNEGSKA (reference sequence). The CDR3 covers 13 residues. Trimming removed 3 bases from V and 2 bases from J; junction bases left unmatched: 2. CDR3 sequence: CSARDRGPYEQYF. CDR3 nucleotide sequence: TGCAGTGCTAGGGACAGGGGCCCCTACGAGCAGTACTTC.